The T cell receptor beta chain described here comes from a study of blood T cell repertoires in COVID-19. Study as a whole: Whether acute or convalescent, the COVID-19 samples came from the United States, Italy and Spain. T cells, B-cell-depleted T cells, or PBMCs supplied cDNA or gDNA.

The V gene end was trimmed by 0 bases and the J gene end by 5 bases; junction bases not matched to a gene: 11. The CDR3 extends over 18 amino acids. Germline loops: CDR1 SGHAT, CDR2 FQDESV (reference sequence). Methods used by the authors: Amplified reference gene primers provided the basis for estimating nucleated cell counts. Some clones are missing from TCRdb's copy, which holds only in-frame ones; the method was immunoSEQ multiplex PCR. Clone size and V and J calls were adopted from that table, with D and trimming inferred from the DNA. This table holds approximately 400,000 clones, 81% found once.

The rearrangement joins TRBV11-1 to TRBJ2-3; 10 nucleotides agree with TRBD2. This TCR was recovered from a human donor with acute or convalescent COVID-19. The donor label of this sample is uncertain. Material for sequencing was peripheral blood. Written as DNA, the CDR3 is TGTGCCAGCAGCTTAGCCCGTCGGTCTAGCGGGAGTATAGATACGCAGTATTTT. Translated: CASSLARRSSGSIDTQYF. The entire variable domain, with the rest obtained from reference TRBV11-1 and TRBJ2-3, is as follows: EAEVAQSPRYKITEKSQAVAFWCDPISGHATLYWYRQILGQGPELLVQFQDESVVDDSQLPKDRFSAERLKGVDSTLKIQPAELGDSAMYLCASSLARRSSGSIDTQYFGPGTRLTVL.